Below are 3 T cell receptor beta chains sequenced from a single sample in a study of CD8 T cells in ankylosing spondylitis. Study-level results: There was a TCR beta motif, made of several highly homologous variants, that appeared characteristic of ankylosing spondylitis blood.

TCRdb reanalysed the 5' RACE reads using MiXCR and keeps one entry per CDR3 protein. This sample carries some 200,000 distinct CDR3 sequences, about 7% of them seen once, and the ten largest clones take approximately 15%. No antigen has been assigned to these receptors. Input material: blood, either unsorted or a sorted T cell fraction (not recorded which). These receptors all stem from a male donor with ankylosing spondylitis.

This clonotype was detected many times. The chain uses TRBV20-1 and TRBJ2-7; a possible D gene is TRBD1 (6 bases). V lost 1 base and J lost 3, with 16 bases in between. The CDR3 is 15 amino acids. Germline V gene lookup returns CDR1 DFQATT and CDR2 SNEGSKA (reference sequence). CDR3 amino acids: CSARVHAGVRYEQYF. In DNA form, the CDR3 reads TGCAGTGCTAGAGTCCACGCAGGGGTCCGCTACGAGCAGTACTTC.

This clonotype was observed at least ten times. The rearrangement links TRBV24-1 to TRBJ1-5, with D perhaps matching TRBD1 (5 bases). Trimming left V 3 bases short and J 5 bases short, with 13 bases between. The CDR3 sequence is 15 residues long. Per germline, CDR1 KGHDR and CDR2 SFDVKD. This CDR3 reads CATSDAGKTYQPQHF. The CDR3 DNA reads TGTGCCACCAGTGATGCAGGGAAAACCTATCAGCCCCAGCATTTT.

This clonotype was observed many times. The genes are TRBV2 and TRBJ2-2; 11 bases map to TRBD2. Losses at the gene ends were 6 bases for V and 3 bases for J; bases not matched to a gene: 6. The germline V gene encodes CDR1 SNHLY and CDR2 FYNNEI. This CDR3 comprises 16 residues. CDR3 coding DNA: TGTGCCAGCAGCCCGACTAGCGGGACCTACACCGGGGAGCTGTTTTTT. This codes for CASSPTSGTYTGELFF.